This TCR beta chain is from a study of blood T cell repertoires in COVID-19. Overall study: Material from acute and convalescent COVID-19 was sourced from the United States, Italy and Spain. The analysed material was cDNA or gDNA that came from T cells, B-cell-depleted T cells, or PBMCs.

Seattle's cohort entered during active infection and was followed longitudinally. As handled by the study authors: Amplification with reference gene primers provided the estimates of nucleated cell counts. Repertoires were generated with immunoSEQ multiplex PCR, while TCRdb's copy carries only in-frame clones and drops some. V, J and clone size are those of that table, while D and trimming were read from the DNA. The sample lists 250,000 to 350,000 clones, 90% seen once, with roughly 6.8% in the top ten. Sequencing was carried out using peripheral blood. The clonotype originates from a woman aged 25 to 39 with COVID-19, enrolled during active disease.

This CDR3 reads CASSPQVGSYEQYF. The CDR3 nucleotides read TGTGCCAGCAGCCCCCAGGTCGGCAGCTACGAGCAGTACTTC. The V call is TRBV7-9, the J call TRBJ2-7; D uncertain. Germline V gene data show CDR1 as SEHNR and CDR2 as FQNEAQ (reference sequence). V was shortened by 5 bases and J by 3 bases, with 14 bases between the two germline ends. The CDR3 loop spans 14 amino acids. Variable domain in full (rest from reference TRBV7-9 and TRBJ2-7): DTGVSQNPRHKITKRGQNVTFRCDPISEHNRLYWYRQTLGQGPEFLTYFQNEAQLEKSRLLSDRFSAERPKGSFSTLEIQRTEQGDSAMYLCASSPQVGSYEQYFGPGTRLTVT.